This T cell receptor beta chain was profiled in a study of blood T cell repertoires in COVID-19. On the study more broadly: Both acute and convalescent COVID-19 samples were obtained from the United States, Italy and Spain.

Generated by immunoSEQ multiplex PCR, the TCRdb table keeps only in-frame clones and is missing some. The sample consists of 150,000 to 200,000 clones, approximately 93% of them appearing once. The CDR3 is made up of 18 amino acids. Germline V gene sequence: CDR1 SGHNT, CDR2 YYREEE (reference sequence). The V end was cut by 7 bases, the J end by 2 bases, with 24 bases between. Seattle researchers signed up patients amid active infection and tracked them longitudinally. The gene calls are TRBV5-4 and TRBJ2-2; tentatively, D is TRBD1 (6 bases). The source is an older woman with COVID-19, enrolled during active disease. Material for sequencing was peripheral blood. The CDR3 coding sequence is TGTGCCAGCCAAAACTTAAAAACCGGGACAACCAACACCGGGGAGCTGTTTTTT. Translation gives CASQNLKTGTTNTGELFF.